The rows below give T cell receptor beta chains drawn from one sample of a study of blood T cell repertoires in COVID-19. Sequenced by immunoSEQ multiplex PCR; TCRdb stores in-frame clones only, minus some. The sample records 50,000 to 65,000 clones, roughly 88% being singletons. The source material was peripheral blood. Receptor source: a man aged 60 to 69 with acute or convalescent COVID-19. Each CDR3 is given with its conserved first and last residue. D genes are given only for firm matches. For some rows the clone size is stated as once, few or many, or as a class when expanded; others skip it.

TRBV27	TRBJ1-4	-	-	CASTDLGHHSGNEKLFF	TGTGCCAGCACTGATTTGGGACACCACTCGGGTAATGAAAAACTGTTTTTT
TRBV7-2	TRBJ1-2	-	-	CASSLSRQTSNYGYTF	TGTGCCAGCAGCCTCTCCCGACAGACTTCTAACTATGGCTACACCTTC
TRBV19	TRBJ2-2	-	-	CASSINRRGRLTTGELFF	TGTGCCAGTAGTATTAACCGGCGGGGGCGGCTTACCACCGGGGAGCTGTTTTTT
TRBV6-1	TRBJ1-5	-	-	CASSEAGSGQPQHF	TGTGCCAGCAGTGAGGCGGGGAGCGGCCAGCCCCAGCATTTT
TRBV2	TRBJ2-7	-	once	CASRTGSYEQYF	TGTGCCAGCAGAACAGGGTCCTACGAGCAGTACTTC
TRBV11-2	TRBJ1-2	-	-	CASSPAGGGYTF	TGTGCCAGCAGCCCCGCGGGAGGCGGCTACACCTTC
TRBV27	TRBJ1-5	TRBD1	few	CASSLLGFGQGSNQPQHF	TGTGCCAGCAGTCTATTAGGGTTTGGACAGGGTAGCAATCAGCCCCAGCATTTT
TRBV7-8	TRBJ1-2	-	-	CASSLGRDYGYTF	TGTGCCAGCAGCTTAGGCAGGGACTATGGCTACACCTTC
TRBV5-1	TRBJ1-4	TRBD1	-	CASSTGTGDEKLFF	TGCGCCAGCAGCACCGGGACAGGGGATGAAAAACTGTTTTTT
TRBV6-5	TRBJ1-5	-	-	CASTFTGTQPQHF	TGTGCCAGCACTTTCACAGGGACTCAGCCCCAGCATTTT
TRBV5-1	TRBJ2-7	TRBD2	once	CASSWAGREHHEQYF	TGCGCCAGCAGCTGGGCTGGGCGGGAGCACCACGAGCAGTACTTC
TRBV14	TRBJ2-7	TRBD2	-	CASSRTSGTPRYF	TGTGCCAGCAGCCGGACTAGCGGGACTCCGCGGTACTTC
TRBV7-9	TRBJ1-6	-	-	CASSLDINSPLHF	TGTGCCAGCAGCTTGGACATTAATTCACCCCTCCACTTT
TRBV5-1	TRBJ1-4	-	-	CASSPSGNEKLFF	TGCGCCAGCAGCCCCAGCGGGAATGAAAAACTGTTTTTT
TRBV7-9	TRBJ2-7	-	-	CASSLLGSEQYF	TGTGCCAGCAGCTTACTAGGATCCGAGCAGTACTTC
TRBV5-1	TRBJ1-1	TRBD1	-	CASSLTRGQDTEAFF	TGCGCCAGCAGCTTGACGAGGGGGCAAGACACTGAAGCTTTCTTT
TRBV5-8	TRBJ1-5	-	-	CASSLKATFQPQHF	TGTGCCAGCAGCTTGAAAGCGACTTTCCAACCCCAGCATTTT
TRBV5-1	TRBJ1-2	-	-	CASSLGSLANYGYTF	TGCGCCAGCAGCTTGGGCAGCCTAGCTAACTATGGCTACACCTTC
TRBV7-9	TRBJ2-1	TRBD2	-	CASSFKPGLAVNEQFF	TGTGCCAGCAGTTTTAAACCGGGACTAGCCGTCAATGAGCAGTTCTTC